A single sample gave rise to the 29 T cell receptor beta chains below, sequenced in a study of siplizumab effects on memory and regulatory T cells. Produced via immunoSEQ multiplex PCR; TCRdb's table is partial and in-frame only. The sample consists of around 100,000 clones, about 91% of them appearing once. The specimen sequenced was CD4+ T cells sorted from blood. The origin of the receptors is a human donor in good health. Some clones in this sample may be carry-over from other donors' samples.

V usage is TRBV5-1 and J usage is TRBJ2-3, with a weak D call TRBD1 (5 bases). The CDR3 loop spans 14 amino acids. Germline V gives CDR1 SGHRS, CDR2 YFSETQ. Trimming pared 5 bases from V and 5 bases from J, leaving 15 bases between. CDR3 sequence (DNA): TGCGCCAGCAGTCGATTGACCCAGGGAGATACGCAGTATTTT. Encoded protein: CASSRLTQGDTQYF. The whole variable domain, filled in from reference TRBV5-1 and TRBJ2-3, reads KAGVTQTPRYLIKTRGQQVTLSCSPISGHRSVSWYQQTPGQGLQFLFEYFSETQRNKGNFPGRFSGRQFSNSRSEMNVSTLELGDSALYLCASSRLTQGDTQYFGPGTRLTVL.

The gene calls are TRBV11-3 and TRBJ2-7, with TRBD2 matching over 9 bases. This CDR3 is built from 13 residues. The V gene end was trimmed by 4 bases and the J gene end by 6 bases; junction bases not matched to a gene: 4. Germline V gene sequence: CDR1 SGHNT, CDR2 YENEEA. For the CDR3, the DNA is TGTGCCAGCAGCTCCTCGACTAGCGGCGAGCAGTACTTC. Protein sequence: CASSSSTSGEQYF.

V gene TRBV7-3 combines with J gene TRBJ2-5; weak D call: TRBD2 (5 bases). This CDR3 spans 15 amino acids. Germline V gene sequence: CDR1 SGHTA, CDR2 FQGTGA. The V end was cut by 5 bases, the J end by 5 bases, with 18 bases between. The CDR3 region is CASSPIGVEGETQYF. The DNA for the CDR3 is TGTGCCAGCAGCCCCATTGGGGTAGAGGGTGAGACCCAGTACTTC.

The rearrangement links TRBV28 to TRBJ1-1; D not certain. The V and J ends lost 1 base and 0 bases respectively, with 12 bases between them. The CDR3 runs to 16 residues. Germline V gene data show CDR1 as MDHEN and CDR2 as SYDVKM. The chain's CDR3 is CASSLLSRVVNTEAFF. The CDR3 nucleotides are TGTGCCAGCAGTTTATTGTCGCGGGTAGTGAACACTGAAGCTTTCTTT.

The chain is built from TRBV5-1 and TRBJ2-5; either TRBD1 or TRBD2 may fit D (5 bases each). Germline CDR1 reads SGHRS; CDR2 reads YFSETQ. The CDR3 consists of 13 residues. V gave up 8 bases and J gave up 3 bases, with 14 bases separating them. CDR3 loop: CASTTMGEETQYF. CDR3 DNA sequence: TGCGCCAGTACGACAATGGGGGAAGAGACCCAGTACTTC.

This chain uses TRBV27 with TRBJ1-5; a possible D gene is TRBD1 (5 bases). Trimming cost V 3 bases and J 3 bases, with 9 bases left between them. CDR3 size: 14 residues. Looked up from germline, CDR1 is MNHEY and CDR2 is SMNVEV (reference sequence). The CDR3 sequence: CASSFLGDNQPQHF. The CDR3 DNA follows: TGTGCCAGCAGTTTCTTGGGGGACAATCAGCCCCAGCATTTT.

The rearrangement uses TRBV18 and TRBJ1-1; TRBD1 might be the D (6 bases). Germline V CDR1 and CDR2: KGHSH, LQKENI. The CDR3 spans 14 residues. V gave up 3 bases and J gave up 2 bases, with 10 bases separating them. DNA for the CDR3: TGTGCCAGCTCACCCCAGGGGACAAACACTGAAGCTTTCTTT. This encodes CASSPQGTNTEAFF.

The chain recombines TRBV13 with TRBJ2-5; D might be TRBD1 (5 bases). This CDR3 has 16 amino acids. V lost 4 bases and J lost 0, with 15 bases in between. Germline V CDR1 and CDR2: PRHDT, FYEKMQ (reference sequence). The CDR3 bases are TGTGCCAGCAGCTCATACGGCGACAGTAACCAAGAGACCCAGTACTTC. Translating gives CASSSYGDSNQETQYF. The full variable domain, with the rest looked up from reference TRBV13 and TRBJ2-5, is AAGVIQSPRHLIKEKRETATLKCYPIPRHDTVYWYQQGPGQDPQFLISFYEKMQSDKGSIPDRFSAQQFSDYHSELNMSSLELGDSALYFCASSSYGDSNQETQYFGPGTRLLVL.

The V gene is TRBV30, the J gene TRBJ2-1, with 8 bases matching TRBD2. With V trimmed by 0 bases and J by 1 base, 2 bases remained unmatched. The CDR3 spans 15 residues. Germline V CDR1 and CDR2: GTSNPN, SVGIG (reference sequence). The CDR3 DNA is TGTGCCTGGAGTGTTTCTAGCGGGTCCTACAATGAGCAGTTCTTC. It specifies CAWSVSSGSYNEQFF.

V usage is TRBV13 and J usage is TRBJ2-3; the match to TRBD2 covers 9 bases. V was clipped by 5 bases and J by 5 bases; unmatched bases: 8. CDR3 length: 15 residues. CDR1 and CDR2 (germline): PRHDT, FYEKMQ (reference sequence). The CDR3: CASSGRGGAQDTQYF. In DNA, the CDR3 is TGTGCCAGCAGCGGACGCGGGGGGGCACAAGATACGCAGTATTTT.

This chain connects TRBV19 to TRBJ1-4; 12 positions agree with TRBD1. Germline assignment: CDR1 LNHDA and CDR2 SQIVND (reference sequence). V shed 7 bases, J shed 5 bases, and the junction held 11 bases outside the gene matches. The CDR3 runs 17 residues. The CDR3 loop is CASTKGQGARGNEKLFF. The CDR3 DNA reads as TGTGCCAGTACCAAGGGACAGGGGGCGCGAGGGAATGAAAAACTGTTTTTT.

The chain has TRBV11-2 and TRBJ1-5, with TRBD1 as a possible D gene (5 bases). The CDR3 length is 16 residues. Germline CDR1 reads SGHAT; CDR2 reads FQNNGV. Trimming left V 5 bases short and J 2 bases short, with 16 bases between. CDR3 sequence: CASSQIRDQRNQPQHF. As DNA, the CDR3 is TGTGCCAGCAGCCAAATCAGGGATCAGCGCAATCAGCCCCAGCATTTT.

The chain uses TRBV25-1 and TRBJ1-1; no reliable D call. V was trimmed by 6 bases and J by 3 bases, leaving 8 bases between them. The V gene's germline CDR1 is MGHDK and CDR2 SYGVNS. The length of the CDR3 is 12 residues. The CDR3 DNA sequence: TGTGCCAGCAGCGTCCGGGACACTGAAGCTTTCTTT. Residues: CASSVRDTEAFF.

The rearrangement links TRBV28 to TRBJ2-7; 9 nucleotides line up with TRBD2. The CDR3 loop spans 17 amino acids. Germline CDR1 is MDHEN and CDR2 is SYDVKM. With 2 bases clipped from V and 3 bases from J, the junction kept 11 bases outside the gene matches. The CDR3 reads CASSLGAGGPTHYEQYF. DNA for the CDR3: TGTGCCAGCAGTTTAGGAGCGGGAGGCCCTACTCACTACGAGCAGTACTTC.

The J gene is TRBJ1-5, the V gene TRBV2; weak D call: TRBD1 (6 bases). Per germline, CDR1 SNHLY and CDR2 FYNNEI. V gave up 4 bases and J gave up 7 bases, with 14 bases separating them. The CDR3 is 14 residues long. The CDR3 spells CASSVAGDEQPQHF. In DNA, the CDR3 is TGTGCCAGCAGTGTGGCAGGGGACGAGCAGCCCCAGCATTTT.

The DNA of the CDR3 is TGTGCCAGCGGACAAACAGGGGAAAGCTCCTACAATGAGCAGTTCTTC. Protein: CASGQTGESSYNEQFF. The rearrangement joins TRBV6-4 to TRBJ2-1; 7 positions match TRBD1. Unmatched junction bases numbered 10, after V lost 8 bases and J lost 0 bases. From germline, CDR1 is MRHNA and CDR2 SNTAGT. The length of the CDR3 is 16 residues.

The rearrangement links TRBV5-1 to TRBJ2-3; D is uncertain. Germline V CDR1 and CDR2: SGHRS, YFSETQ. V was pared by 7 bases and J by 2 bases, with 20 bases between. The CDR3 spans 16 residues. The CDR3 coding sequence is TGCGCCAGCTCCCCTCGCTGGCAGTCGGTCACAGATACGCAGTATTTT. Amino acid sequence: CASSPRWQSVTDTQYF.

This clone has only one observation. The junction shows a germline mismatch at one end, possibly a read error. V and J are TRBV7-3 and TRBJ2-2; D remains unclear. Germline values: CDR1 SGHTA, CDR2 FQGTGA. CDR3 size: 13 residues. The CDR3 loop reads CASTLTNTGELFF. CDR3 DNA sequence: TGTGCCAGCACCTTAACGAACACCGGGGAGCTGTTTTTT.

The rearrangement links TRBV5-1 to TRBJ2-7, with D possibly TRBD1 on 5 matching bases. This CDR3 is 13 amino acids long. V lost 4 bases and J lost 1, with 9 bases in between. The germline V gene encodes CDR1 SGHRS and CDR2 YFSETQ. The CDR3 loop is CASSSRQSYEQYF. The CDR3 DNA reads TGCGCCAGCAGCAGCCGACAGTCCTACGAGCAGTACTTC. Looking up the rest from reference TRBV5-1 and TRBJ2-7 gives the full variable domain: KAGVTQTPRYLIKTRGQQVTLSCSPISGHRSVSWYQQTPGQGLQFLFEYFSETQRNKGNFPGRFSGRQFSNSRSEMNVSTLELGDSALYLCASSSRQSYEQYFGPGTRLTVT.

The chain couples TRBV28 to TRBJ1-1, with D unresolved. This CDR3 contains 14 residues. V was cut by 6 bases and J by 3 bases, with 14 bases left in between. Germline V CDR1 and CDR2: MDHEN, SYDVKM. CDR3 sequence reads: CASRFLGRDTEAFF. Here the CDR3 DNA reads TGTGCCAGCAGATTCCTAGGACGTGACACTGAAGCTTTCTTT. Full variable domain (missing parts from reference TRBV28 and TRBJ1-1): DVKVTQSSRYLVKRTGEKVFLECVQDMDHENMFWYRQDPGLGLRLIYFSYDVKMKEKGDIPEGYSVSREKKERFSLILESASTNQTSMYLCASRFLGRDTEAFFGQGTRLTVV.

The CDR3 nucleotides read TGTGCCAGCAACCTACAGGGTGACACCGGGGAGCTGTTTTTT. This encodes CASNLQGDTGELFF. The gene calls are TRBV9 and TRBJ2-2; D possibly corresponds to TRBD1 (6 bases). CDR3 size: 14 residues. Germline V gene lookup returns CDR1 SGDLS and CDR2 YYNGEE. V shed 6 bases and J shed 3 bases, with 12 bases lying between them.

This chain joins TRBV30 and TRBJ1-2, with D possibly matching TRBD1 (6 bases). Germline V gene sequence: CDR1 GTSNPN, CDR2 SVGIG (reference sequence). Trimming shortened V by 6 bases and J by 4 bases, and 12 bases separated the two germline ends. This CDR3 contains 12 residues. The CDR3 loop is CACRQVVYGYTF. CDR3 nucleotides: TGTGCCTGTCGACAGGTTGTCTATGGCTACACCTTC. Variable domain in full (rest from reference TRBV30 and TRBJ1-2): SQTIHQWPATLVQPVGSPLSLECTVEGTSNPNLYWYRQAAGRGLQLLFYSVGIGQISSEVPQNLSASRPQDRQFILSSKKLLLSDSGFYLCACRQVVYGYTFGSGTRLTVV.

V gene TRBV9 combines with J gene TRBJ2-2; 12 positions match TRBD1. This CDR3 is built from 15 residues. Germline V CDR1 and CDR2: SGDLS, YYNGEE. The junction had 7 bases not matched to a gene; V was cut back by 0 bases and J by 13 bases. CDR3 bases: TGTGCCAGCAGCGTAGGGGACAGGGGGCTAGATGGGCTGTTTTTT. Protein: CASSVGDRGLDGLFF.

J is TRBJ2-7 and V is TRBV5-1; D gene uncertain. Trimming took 3 bases from V and 0 from J, leaving 13 bases between them. CDR1 and CDR2 from the germline V gene are SGHRS and YFSETQ. CDR3 size: 15 residues. DNA for the CDR3: TGCGCCAGCAGCTCAGGAGTAACACCCTCCTACGAGCAGTACTTC. This encodes CASSSGVTPSYEQYF.

This sequence joins TRBV5-4 and TRBJ2-5; 13 bases are shared with TRBD2. This CDR3 has 16 amino acids. In germline, CDR1 is SGHNT, CDR2 YYREEE (reference sequence). The ends lost 3 bases at V and 5 bases at J; junction bases unmatched: 7. CDR3 sequence reads: CASSWTSGSSGETQYF. As DNA, the CDR3 is TGTGCCAGCAGCTGGACTAGCGGGAGTTCGGGGGAGACCCAGTACTTC.

The gene calls are TRBV6-1 and TRBJ2-2; no reliable D call. The germline V gene encodes CDR1 MNHNS and CDR2 SASEGT. The CDR3 runs to 15 residues. V lost 1 base, J lost 0 bases, and 6 bases lay in between. The CDR3 here is CASSEGTTNTGELFF. CDR3 nucleotides: TGTGCCAGCAGTGAAGGGACCACGAACACCGGGGAGCTGTTTTTT.

The V call is TRBV2, the J call TRBJ2-7, with D unresolved. This CDR3 region has 13 residues. The V gene lost 5 bases and the J gene lost 5 bases, with 13 bases spanning the gap. Germline V gene lookup returns CDR1 SNHLY and CDR2 FYNNEI. CDR3 coding DNA: TGTGCCAGCAGTCGGAGATATGGAAACGAGCAGTACTTC. Amino acids: CASSRRYGNEQYF.

This chain uses TRBV6-6 with TRBJ2-7; TRBD1 agrees at 9 bases. This CDR3 spans 15 amino acids. Germline V gives CDR1 MNHNY, CDR2 SVGAGI (reference sequence). The junction had 6 bases not matched to a gene; V was cut back by 4 bases and J by 2 bases. The CDR3 loop is CASSFPGTGTYEQYF. CDR3 DNA sequence: TGTGCCAGCAGTTTTCCCGGGACAGGGACCTACGAGCAGTACTTC.

This chain joins TRBV14 and TRBJ1-2; D possibly corresponds to TRBD1 (6 bases). The ends were cut back, 6 bases at V and 0 bases at J, with 14 bases in the middle. Germline assignment: CDR1 SGHDN and CDR2 FVKESK. The CDR3 is 15 amino acids. The CDR3, as DNA: TGTGCCAGCAGTCGAACAGGGAAATCTAACTATGGCTACACCTTC. This encodes CASSRTGKSNYGYTF.